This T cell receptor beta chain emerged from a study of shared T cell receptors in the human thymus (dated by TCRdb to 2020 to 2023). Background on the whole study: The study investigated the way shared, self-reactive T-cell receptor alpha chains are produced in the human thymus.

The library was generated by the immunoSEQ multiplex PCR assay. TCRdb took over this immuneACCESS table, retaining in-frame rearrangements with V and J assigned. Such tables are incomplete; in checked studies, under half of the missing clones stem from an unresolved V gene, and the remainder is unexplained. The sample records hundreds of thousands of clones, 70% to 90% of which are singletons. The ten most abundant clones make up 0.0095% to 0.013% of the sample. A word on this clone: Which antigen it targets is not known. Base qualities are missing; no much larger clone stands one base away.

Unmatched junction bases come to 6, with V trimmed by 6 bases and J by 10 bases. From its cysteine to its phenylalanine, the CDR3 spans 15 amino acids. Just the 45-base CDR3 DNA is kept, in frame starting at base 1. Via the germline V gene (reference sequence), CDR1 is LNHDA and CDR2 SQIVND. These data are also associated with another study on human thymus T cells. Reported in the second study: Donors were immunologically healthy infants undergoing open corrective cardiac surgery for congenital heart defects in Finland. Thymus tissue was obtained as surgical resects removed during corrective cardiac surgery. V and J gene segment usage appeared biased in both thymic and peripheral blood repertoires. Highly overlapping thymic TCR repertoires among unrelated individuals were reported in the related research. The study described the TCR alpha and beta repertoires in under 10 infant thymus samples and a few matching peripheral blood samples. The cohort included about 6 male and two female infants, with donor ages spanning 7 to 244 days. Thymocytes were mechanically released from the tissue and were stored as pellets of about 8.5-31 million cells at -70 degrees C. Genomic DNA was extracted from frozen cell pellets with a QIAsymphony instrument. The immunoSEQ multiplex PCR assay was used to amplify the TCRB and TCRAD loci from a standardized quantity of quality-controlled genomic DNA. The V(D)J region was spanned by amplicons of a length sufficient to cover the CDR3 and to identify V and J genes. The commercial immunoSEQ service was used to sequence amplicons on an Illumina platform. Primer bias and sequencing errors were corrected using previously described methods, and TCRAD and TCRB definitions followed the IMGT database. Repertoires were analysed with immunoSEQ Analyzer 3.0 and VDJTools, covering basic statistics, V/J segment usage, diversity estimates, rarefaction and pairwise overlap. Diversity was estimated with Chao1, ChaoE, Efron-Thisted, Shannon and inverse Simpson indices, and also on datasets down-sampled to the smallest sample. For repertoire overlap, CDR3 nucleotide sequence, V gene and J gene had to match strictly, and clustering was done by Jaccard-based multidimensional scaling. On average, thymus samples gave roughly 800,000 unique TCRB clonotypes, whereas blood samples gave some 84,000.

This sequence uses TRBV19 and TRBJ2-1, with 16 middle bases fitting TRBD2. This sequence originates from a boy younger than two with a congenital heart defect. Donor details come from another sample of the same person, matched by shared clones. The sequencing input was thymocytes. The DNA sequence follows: TGTGCCAGTAGCTGGGGACTAGCGGGAGGGGAGGAGCAGTTCTTC. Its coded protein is CASSWGLAGGEEQFF.